These T cell receptor beta chains were read from a single sample in a study of identical twins. TCRdb fed the 5' RACE reads into MiXCR, producing one record per CDR3 protein. The repertoire holds approximately 150,000 distinct CDR3 sequences, under 4.5% seen once, with around 8.1% in the top ten. The sequenced sample consisted of memory T cells sorted from blood. All receptors come from a young man in good health. Both conserved end residues are part of each CDR3. D genes are given only for firm matches. Clone size is given for some rows only: seen once, a few or many times, or a class if the clone is expanded.

D gene: .
V gene: TRBV11-3
clone size: .
J gene: TRBJ2-6
CDR3 protein: CACTPGSGANVLTF
CDR3 DNA: TGTGCCTGTACACCGGGCTCTGGGGCCAACGTCCTGACTTTC

D gene: .
V gene: TRBV3-1
clone size: few
J gene: TRBJ1-2
CDR3 protein: CASSQFGGLVYGYTF
CDR3 DNA: TGTGCCAGCAGCCAATTCGGGGGTTTGGTCTATGGCTACACCTTC

D gene: TRBD2
V gene: TRBV7-2
clone size: many
J gene: TRBJ2-7
CDR3 protein: CASKSDSGSYEQYF
CDR3 DNA: TGTGCCAGCAAGAGTGATAGCGGGAGTTACGAGCAGTACTTC

D gene: .
V gene: TRBV20-1
clone size: many
J gene: TRBJ2-5
CDR3 protein: CSARDSRDPGETQYF
CDR3 DNA: TGCAGTGCTAGAGATTCCCGGGACCCTGGGGAGACCCAGTACTTC

D gene: .
V gene: TRBV5-1
clone size: few
J gene: TRBJ2-2
CDR3 protein: CASSLDAGLNTGELFF
CDR3 DNA: TGCGCCAGCAGCTTGGATGCGGGACTGAACACCGGGGAGCTGTTTTTT

D gene: .
V gene: TRBV5-1
clone size: many
J gene: TRBJ2-1
CDR3 protein: CASSLGGTAISSYNEQFF
CDR3 DNA: TGCGCCAGCAGCTTGGGCGGGACAGCCATAAGCTCCTACAATGAGCAGTTCTTC

D gene: TRBD2
V gene: TRBV3-1
clone size: .
J gene: TRBJ2-7
CDR3 protein: CASSQLQGTSGKQYF
CDR3 DNA: TGTGCCAGCAGCCAACTTCAGGGGACTAGCGGGAAGCAGTACTTC

D gene: .
V gene: TRBV6-1
clone size: .
J gene: TRBJ1-6
CDR3 protein: CASSEERESPLHF
CDR3 DNA: TGTGCCAGCAGTGAAGAGCGGGAATCACCCCTCCACTTT

D gene: .
V gene: TRBV6-2/TRBV6-3
clone size: many
J gene: TRBJ2-5
CDR3 protein: CASSPVEETQYF
CDR3 DNA: TGTGCCAGCAGTCCTGTCGAAGAGACCCAGTACTTC

D gene: .
V gene: TRBV11-2
clone size: many
J gene: TRBJ2-2
CDR3 protein: CASRLRQNTGELFF
CDR3 DNA: TGTGCCAGCAGACTCCGACAGAACACCGGGGAGCTGTTTTTT

D gene: TRBD1
V gene: TRBV5-1
clone size: many
J gene: TRBJ1-2
CDR3 protein: CASNSSPGTVYGYTF
CDR3 DNA: TGCGCCAGTAACTCGTCTCCCGGGACAGTCTATGGCTACACCTTC

D gene: .
V gene: TRBV12-3/TRBV12-4
clone size: many
J gene: TRBJ1-4
CDR3 protein: CASSRDGTTNEKLFF
CDR3 DNA: TGTGCCAGCAGTCGCGACGGCACAACTAATGAAAAACTGTTTTTT

D gene: .
V gene: TRBV7-8
clone size: many
J gene: TRBJ2-2
CDR3 protein: CASSFWEGASGELFF
CDR3 DNA: TGTGCCAGCAGCTTTTGGGAAGGGGCCAGCGGGGAGCTGTTTTTT

D gene: TRBD2
V gene: TRBV20-1
clone size: many
J gene: TRBJ2-1
CDR3 protein: CSASGTTQTGEQFF
CDR3 DNA: TGCAGTGCTAGCGGGACTACCCAAACCGGTGAGCAGTTCTTC

D gene: .
V gene: TRBV20-1
clone size: .
J gene: TRBJ1-4
CDR3 protein: CSAREREKLFF
CDR3 DNA: TGCAGTGCTAGAGAGCGCGAAAAACTGTTTTTT

D gene: .
V gene: TRBV5-1
clone size: many
J gene: TRBJ2-1
CDR3 protein: CASSLVAERREQFF
CDR3 DNA: TGCGCCAGCAGCTTGGTAGCGGAGAGACGTGAGCAGTTCTTC

D gene: TRBD2
V gene: TRBV7-8
clone size: many
J gene: TRBJ2-1
CDR3 protein: CASSLEVLASGNNEQFF
CDR3 DNA: TGTGCCAGCAGCTTAGAGGTTTTAGCTAGCGGGAACAATGAGCAGTTCTTC

D gene: TRBD2
V gene: TRBV20-1
clone size: many
J gene: TRBJ2-3
CDR3 protein: CSARDAGGTDTQYF
CDR3 DNA: TGCAGTGCTAGAGATGCGGGAGGGACAGATACGCAGTATTTT

D gene: TRBD2
V gene: TRBV25-1
clone size: many
J gene: TRBJ2-1
CDR3 protein: CASSDHSGGAYNEQFF
CDR3 DNA: TGTGCCAGCAGTGATCATAGCGGGGGGGCCTACAATGAGCAGTTCTTC

D gene: .
V gene: TRBV16
clone size: many
J gene: TRBJ2-3
CDR3 protein: CASTRQADTQYF
CDR3 DNA: TGTGCCAGCACCCGACAAGCAGATACGCAGTATTTT

D gene: .
V gene: TRBV12-3/TRBV12-4
clone size: many
J gene: TRBJ1-1
CDR3 protein: CASSSQVMNTEAFF
CDR3 DNA: TGTGCCAGCAGTTCACAGGTTATGAACACTGAAGCTTTCTTT

D gene: .
V gene: TRBV3-1
clone size: many
J gene: TRBJ2-7
CDR3 protein: CASSQAPAEQYF
CDR3 DNA: TGTGCCAGCAGCCAAGCCCCTGCCGAGCAGTACTTC

D gene: .
V gene: TRBV4-1
clone size: many
J gene: TRBJ2-5
CDR3 protein: CASSQDWQETQYF
CDR3 DNA: TGCGCCAGCAGCCAAGACTGGCAAGAGACCCAGTACTTC

D gene: TRBD1
V gene: TRBV6-1
clone size: many
J gene: TRBJ1-4
CDR3 protein: CASSEVDRAIEKLFF
CDR3 DNA: TGTGCCAGCAGTGAAGTAGACAGGGCTATCGAAAAACTGTTTTTT

D gene: .
V gene: TRBV18
clone size: many
J gene: TRBJ2-3
CDR3 protein: CASSPRRTTDTQYF
CDR3 DNA: TGTGCCAGCTCACCACGACGGACCACAGATACGCAGTATTTT